These T cell receptor beta chains were read from a single sample in a study of shared clonotypes between healthy human individuals. Produced via immunoSEQ multiplex PCR; TCRdb's table is partial and in-frame only. Among 1.5 million to 1.9 million clones listed, 98% were seen once. The sequencing sample was made of naive CD4+ T cells sorted from blood. Source of these receptors: a young man in good health. CDR3s include the opening cysteine and the closing phenylalanine or tryptophan.

J: TRBJ1-5; V: TRBV9; CDR3: CASSVAPIDQPQHF
J: TRBJ2-2; V: TRBV2; CDR3: CASIRPGTSAANTGELFF
J: TRBJ1-2; V: TRBV9; CDR3: CASSEGGAPDLYGYTF
J: TRBJ2-1; V: TRBV29-1; CDR3: CSSGIASSYNEQFF
J: TRBJ2-3; V: TRBV5-1; CDR3: CASSLAGRGGADTQYF
J: TRBJ2-1; V: TRBV6-1; CDR3: CASSGLAGPYNEQFF
J: TRBJ2-2; V: TRBV29-1; CDR3: CSVGSGVGGELFF
J: TRBJ1-1; V: TRBV28; CDR3: CASSFTAETEAFF
J: TRBJ2-5; V: TRBV4-1; CDR3: CASSLGQGEETQYF
J: TRBJ2-1; V: TRBV11-2; CDR3: CASSRPNDFGTSNEQFF
J: TRBJ2-2; V: TRBV6-1; CDR3: CASSSGLGTGELFF
J: TRBJ2-7; V: TRBV11-2; CDR3: CASSLVVGLSYEQYF
J: TRBJ1-3; V: TRBV11-2; CDR3: CASSLTSAGSGNTIYF
J: TRBJ2-1; V: TRBV10-3; CDR3: CATHSTPVGEQFF
J: TRBJ2-1; V: TRBV18; CDR3: CASSETSYNEQFF
J: TRBJ1-1; V: TRBV5-1; CDR3: CASSMDGNTEAFF
J: TRBJ1-2; V: TRBV10-3; CDR3: CAMRSTAGYTF
J: TRBJ2-5; V: TRBV28; CDR3: CASSLSATGGETQYF
J: TRBJ2-3; V: TRBV19; CDR3: CASSDGLAGLPSTDTQYF
J: TRBJ2-5; V: TRBV7-8; CDR3: CASSLGVETQYF
J: TRBJ2-7; V: TRBV21-1; CDR3: CASSKGSASGSLPYEQYF
J: TRBJ2-3; V: TRBV27; CDR3: CASSFQGKTDTQYF
J: TRBJ1-2; V: TRBV18; CDR3: CASSPTGEYGYTF
J: TRBJ2-3; V: TRBV7-2; CDR3: CASSLDRGPRSTQYF
J: TRBJ1-2; V: TRBV19; CDR3: CASSTYSRAPDGYTF
J: TRBJ1-2; V: TRBV29-1; CDR3: CSVVVGYGYTF
J: TRBJ2-1; V: TRBV9; CDR3: CASSISTNHNEQFF
J: TRBJ1-3; V: TRBV18; CDR3: CASSPRTAPLSGNTIYF
J: TRBJ1-2; V: TRBV7-8; CDR3: CASSLVGIDGYTF
J: TRBJ1-2; V: TRBV7-3; CDR3: CASSLTGPNGYTF
J: TRBJ1-5; V: TRBV19; CDR3: CASSIPKPWAQGINQPQHF
J: TRBJ2-1; V: TRBV10-3; CDR3: CAIGTSGSSPEQFF
J: TRBJ2-3; V: TRBV7-9; CDR3: CASSAGVTGGTDTQYF
J: TRBJ2-1; V: TRBV29-1; CDR3: CSVVSVSVNEQFF
J: TRBJ2-3; V: TRBV2; CDR3: CASSEVGLAGNTDTQYF
J: TRBJ2-2; V: TRBV5-4; CDR3: CASSSTLGYGELFF
J: TRBJ2-5; V: TRBV2; CDR3: CASSETSGSKTQYF
J: TRBJ2-5; V: TRBV18; CDR3: CASSPWSGGETQYF
J: TRBJ2-7; V: TRBV18; CDR3: CASSPRNGTYEQYF
J: TRBJ1-5; V: TRBV6-1; CDR3: CASRRQDNQPQHF
J: TRBJ2-1; V: TRBV30; CDR3: CAWSRPRTAYNEQFF